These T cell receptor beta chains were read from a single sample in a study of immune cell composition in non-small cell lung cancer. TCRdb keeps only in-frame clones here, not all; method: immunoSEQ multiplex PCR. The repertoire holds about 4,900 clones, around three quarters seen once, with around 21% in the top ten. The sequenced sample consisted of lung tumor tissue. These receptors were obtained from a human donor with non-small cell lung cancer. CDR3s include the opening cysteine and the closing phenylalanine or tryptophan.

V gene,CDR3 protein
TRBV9,CASSPLLAGGASDTQYF
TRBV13,CASTLQGVLYEQYF
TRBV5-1,CASSRGGAESYEQYF
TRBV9,CASSVAGHNTGELFF
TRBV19,CASSTYLSNQPQHF
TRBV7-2,CASSSGTSGARTDTQYF
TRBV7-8,CASSSRGGNTGELFF
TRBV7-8,CASSLGGVGGAGGYTF
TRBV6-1,CASSSQSGADTQYF
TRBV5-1,CASSSPGQGMGYTF
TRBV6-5,CASSYAGYSTGELFF
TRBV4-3,CASSQEGAPREKLFF
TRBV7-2,CASRADTKNYGYTF
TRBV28,CASNQGADTQYF
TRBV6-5,CASSNRGNTEAFF
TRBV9,CASSPTGSSYNSPLHF
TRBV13,CASSAGQGAYEQYF
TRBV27,CASSRRGASTNEKLFF
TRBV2,CASRPMTGAPYEQYF
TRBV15,CATSLRDRQETQYF
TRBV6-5,CASRLTGIDEQYF
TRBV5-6,CASSLGETVYNEQFF
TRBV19,CASSPTAGSQPQHF
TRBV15,CATSTGTGSGANVLTF
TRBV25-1,CASRTGGYNSPLHF
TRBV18,CASSPPAGGQGNEQYF
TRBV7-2,CASSHIQETLAKNIQYF
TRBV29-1,CSVRQGTNTIYF
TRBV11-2,CASSSQGTGIYGYTF